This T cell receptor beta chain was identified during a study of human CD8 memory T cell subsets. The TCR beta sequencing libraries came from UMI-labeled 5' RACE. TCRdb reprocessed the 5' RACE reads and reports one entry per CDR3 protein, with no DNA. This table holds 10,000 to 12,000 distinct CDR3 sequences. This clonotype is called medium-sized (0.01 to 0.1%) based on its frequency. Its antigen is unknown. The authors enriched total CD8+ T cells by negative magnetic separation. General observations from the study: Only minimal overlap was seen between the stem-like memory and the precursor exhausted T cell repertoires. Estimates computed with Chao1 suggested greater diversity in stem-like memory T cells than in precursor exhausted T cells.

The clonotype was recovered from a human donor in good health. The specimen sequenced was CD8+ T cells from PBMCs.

The CDR3 loop reads CASTSLQGLDNEQFF. The V and J genes are TRBV5-1 and TRBJ2-1; without DNA, the TCRdb call of TRBD1 cannot be checked. Germline V CDR1 and CDR2: SGHRS, YFSETQ. This CDR3 is built from 15 residues.